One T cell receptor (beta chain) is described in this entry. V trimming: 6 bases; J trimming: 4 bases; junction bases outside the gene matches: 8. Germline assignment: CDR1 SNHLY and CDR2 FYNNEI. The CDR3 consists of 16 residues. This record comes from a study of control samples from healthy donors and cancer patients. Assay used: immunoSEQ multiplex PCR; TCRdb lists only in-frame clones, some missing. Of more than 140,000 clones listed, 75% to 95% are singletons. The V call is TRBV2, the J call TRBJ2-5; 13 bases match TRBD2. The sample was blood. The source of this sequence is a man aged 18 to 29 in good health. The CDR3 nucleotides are TGTGCCAGCAGCCCCACTACTAGCGGGGGGGTAGAGACCCAGTACTTC. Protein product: CASSPTTSGGVETQYF. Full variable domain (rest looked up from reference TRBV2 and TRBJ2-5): EPEVTQTPSHQVTQMGQEVILRCVPISNHLYFYWYRQILGQKVEFLVSFYNNEISEKSEIFDDQFSVERPDGSNFTLKIRSTKLEDSAMYFCASSPTTSGGVETQYFGPGTRLLVL.